This TCR beta chain is drawn from a study of T-cell reconstitution after alpha-beta-depleted transplantation in children (dated by TCRdb to 2016 to 2017). About the study as a whole: Using TCR repertoire profiling, the study followed T-cell immune reconstitution in a quantitative way in children after TCRalphabeta/CD19-depleted allogeneic hematopoietic cell transplantation.

Libraries were built with PCR. Sequencing instrument: Illumina HiSeq 2500. TCR library preparation used molecular barcoding, with unique molecular identifiers applied to normalize quantification of the TCRbeta repertoire. Through fastp at Q25 and MiXCR, TCRdb rebuilt clones from the public reads, retaining in-frame beta chains. Under each unique CDR3 protein, matching rows form one entry showing the most common genes and DNA. Within this sample are nearly 400,000 distinct CDR3 sequences, with roughly 22% of them counted one time only. The top ten constitute 3% to 4.5% of the sample. Comment on this clonotype: This clone's antigen is unknown. Per-nucleotide qualities are absent, and no much larger clonotype sits a single base away.

The CDR3 starts with the cysteine, ends with the phenylalanine, and has 13 residues. Solely the CDR3 DNA is kept, with 39 bases framed from the first base. The trim is 4 bases for V and 4 bases for J, with a gap of 7 bases between the germline ends. The germline V gene specifies KGHDR as CDR1 and SFDVKD as CDR2. This chain joins TRBV24-1 to TRBJ2-1; the D gene cannot be named for sure. This sample comprised PBMCs from the stem cell graft donor, obtained from the stem cell graft. The clonotype originates from a human donor who donated a stem cell graft to a child with acute myeloid leukemia. This receptor has the CDR3 CATSDDVYNEQFF. At the DNA level, the sequence is TGTGCCACCAGTGACGACGTATACAATGAGCAGTTCTTC.